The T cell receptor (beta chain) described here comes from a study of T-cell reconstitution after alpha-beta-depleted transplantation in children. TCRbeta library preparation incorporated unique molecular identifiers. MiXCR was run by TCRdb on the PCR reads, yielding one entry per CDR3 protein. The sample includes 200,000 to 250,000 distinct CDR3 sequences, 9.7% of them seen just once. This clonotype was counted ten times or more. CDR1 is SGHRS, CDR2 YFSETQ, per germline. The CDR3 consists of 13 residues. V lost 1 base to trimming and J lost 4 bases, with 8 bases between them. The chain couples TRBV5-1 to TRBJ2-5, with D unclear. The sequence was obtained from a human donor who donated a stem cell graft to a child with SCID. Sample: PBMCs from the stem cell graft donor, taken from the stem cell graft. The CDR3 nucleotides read TGCGCCAGCAGCTTGTTTAGTGTAGAGACCCAGTACTTC. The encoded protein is CASSLFSVETQYF.